Below, one TCR beta chain is given with its context. Its antigen is not yet known. Per-nucleotide qualities are absent, and no much larger clonotype sits a single base away. The source of the sample is a study of T cells in Graves' hyperthyroidism and ophthalmopathy (dated by TCRdb to the late 2010s). For the wider study: Peripheral blood was sampled at the time of initial diagnosis, prior to any treatment. TCR V-J signatures able to tell the groups apart were searched for in a discovery cohort of 90 to 100 patients, of whom about 40 had Graves' ophthalmopathy and more than 55 had stable Graves' hyperthyroidism. The 95 to 100 discovery patients were randomly split 7:3 into training and test sets. In addition, the study compared T-cell repertoires in thyroid tissue and in blood from five or six Graves' hyperthyroidism patients. Following sampling, methimazole starting at 30 mg daily was given to hyperthyroidism patients, and high-dose intravenous methylprednisolone was given to ophthalmopathy patients. An independent validation cohort of 18 to 20 hyperthyroidism patients and about 15 patients who later progressed to ophthalmopathy tested prospective prediction of ophthalmopathy. TCR Vbeta CDR3 sequencing of 140 or so peripheral blood samples (under 45 ophthalmopathy, about 74 hyperthyroidism and approximately 17 progressor patients) is reported in the paper. Broad study findings and their caveats: Sample size was not statistically predetermined, and blinding of investigators to group allocation was not performed. A 13 V-J signature model separated ophthalmopathy from stable hyperthyroidism, with about 88% sensitivity and 81% to 83% specificity in cross-validation and 80%/75% in testing. During validation, the model predicted progression to ophthalmopathy a median of around 7 months ahead of onset, with 60% to 71% sensitivity and around 72% specificity. Most expanded thyroid clonotypes (frequency above 0.001) were also detected in blood, a finding suggesting that blood repertoires may reflect thyroid immune responses.

The TCR beta CDR3 regions were amplified from RNA transcripts. The TCR CDR3 was subjected to a first round of RT-PCR using the HTBI primer set and the Qiagen OneStep RT-PCR kit. Libraries were constructed in a second round of multiplex PCR, after which size selection and purification were performed. Paired-end sequencing of the libraries was performed with 100 bp reads on an Illumina HiSeq2000. As for the authors' bioinformatics: SOAPnuke was used to process the raw data, with reads discarded if the reads contained adapters or uncalled bases, had a mean Phred below 15, or lacked an exact constant-primer or identifier match. High-quality paired reads were merged with COPE v1.2.5, and unique nucleotide sequences were defined as clonotypes. MiTCR v1.1 was used to align clonotypes to the IMGT TRBV, TRBD and TRBJ reference segments. Analysis was restricted to V-J combinations with a frequency above 0.0001, which covered approximately 99% of repertoires. A TCS score was defined as the ratio between F50 (clonal expansion) and ExV (chaos), using BLOSUM62-based TCRdist between CDR3 peptides within each V-J. Welch's t-statistics and random forest reduced several hundred V-J features to under 15, which were used in a naive Bayes classifier (R e1071). In TCRdb, the public reads were trimmed at Q25 with fastp and aligned with MiXCR, with productive beta chains retained. Entries are consolidated by CDR3 protein sequence, retaining the most common genes and DNA. Clone size and V and J calls follow TCRdb, not the original study. This sample comprises around 300,000 distinct CDR3 sequences, roughly 13% of them detected only once. The ten largest clones take up 7% to 8.5% of the sample.

The germline V gene yields MDHEN for CDR1 and SYDVKM for CDR2. At the junction V is shortened by 5 bases and J by 6 bases; bases outside the gene matches: 10. The CDR3 contains 17 residues, cysteine and phenylalanine counted. CDR3 DNA is the only sequence kept; it has 51 bases, read in frame from the first base. Hyperthyroidism patients were aged 18 to 65 years and newly diagnosed, with disease duration of less than 2 months. The study excluded patients with uncontrolled infections, other autoimmune diseases, pregnancy or lactation. Diagnoses were established on the basis of clinical symptoms, serum thyroxine and TRAb, thyroid ultrasound, and orbital computed tomography. For progressor patients, blood was drawn at the first diagnosis of hyperthyroidism, before any ophthalmopathy symptoms had appeared. Ficoll-Paque density gradient centrifugation was used to isolate PBMCs from 8 to 10 ml of fresh peripheral blood. Progressor patients were defined as those initially diagnosed with Graves' hyperthyroidism in whom ophthalmopathy developed during follow-up. Total RNA was extracted using Trizol reagent, and RNA quality was assessed on an Agilent 2100 Bioanalyzer.

The rearrangement combines TRBV28 with TRBJ2-1; 13 nucleotides in the junction match TRBD2. Sequenced input: blood. The receptor's source is a woman aged 30 to 39 with Graves' hyperthyroidism that later progressed to Graves' ophthalmopathy. For the CDR3, the sequence is CASSIWTSGRSGNEQFF. The bases are TGTGCCAGCAGTATCTGGACTAGCGGGAGAAGCGGCAATGAGCAGTTCTTC.